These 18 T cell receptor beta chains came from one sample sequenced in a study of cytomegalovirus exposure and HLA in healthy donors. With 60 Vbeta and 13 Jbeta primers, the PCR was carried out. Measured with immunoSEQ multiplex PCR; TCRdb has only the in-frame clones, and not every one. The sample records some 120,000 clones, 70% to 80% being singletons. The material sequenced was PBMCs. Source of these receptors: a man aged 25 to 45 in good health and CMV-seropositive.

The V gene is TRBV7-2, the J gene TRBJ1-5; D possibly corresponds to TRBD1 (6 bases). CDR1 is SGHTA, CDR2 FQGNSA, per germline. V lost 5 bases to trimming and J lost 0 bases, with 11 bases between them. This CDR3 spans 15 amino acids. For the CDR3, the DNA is TGTGCCAGCAGCCCTAAGGGGGATAGCAATCAGCCCCAGCATTTT. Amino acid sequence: CASSPKGDSNQPQHF.

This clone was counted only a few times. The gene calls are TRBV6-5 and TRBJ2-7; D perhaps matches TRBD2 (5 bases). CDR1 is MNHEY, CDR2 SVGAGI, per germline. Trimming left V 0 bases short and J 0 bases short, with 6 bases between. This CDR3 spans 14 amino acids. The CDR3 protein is CASSYSDSSYEQYF. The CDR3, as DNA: TGTGCCAGCAGTTACTCGGACTCCTCCTACGAGCAGTACTTC.

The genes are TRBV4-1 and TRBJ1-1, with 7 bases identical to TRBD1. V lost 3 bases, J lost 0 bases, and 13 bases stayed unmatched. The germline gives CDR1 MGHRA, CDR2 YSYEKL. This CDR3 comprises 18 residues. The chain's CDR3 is CASSHRIKQGSMNTEAFF. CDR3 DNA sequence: TGCGCCAGCAGCCATCGTATTAAACAGGGGTCCATGAACACTGAAGCTTTCTTT.

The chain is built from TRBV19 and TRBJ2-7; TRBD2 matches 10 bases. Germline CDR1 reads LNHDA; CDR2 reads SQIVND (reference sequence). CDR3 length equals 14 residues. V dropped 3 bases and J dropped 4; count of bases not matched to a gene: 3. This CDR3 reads CASSMTSGRYEQYF. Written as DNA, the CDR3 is TGTGCCAGTAGTATGACTAGCGGGCGGTACGAGCAGTACTTC.

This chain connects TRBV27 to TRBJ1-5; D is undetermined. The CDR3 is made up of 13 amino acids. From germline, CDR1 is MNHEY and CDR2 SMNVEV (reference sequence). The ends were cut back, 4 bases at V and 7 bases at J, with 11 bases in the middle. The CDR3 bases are TGTGCCAGCAGTTCCAAAAACAGACAGCCCCAGCATTTT. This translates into CASSSKNRQPQHF.

DNA of the CDR3: TGTGCCAGCAGCTGGGACAGGTACAATGAGCAGTTCTTC. It specifies CASSWDRYNEQFF. The V call is TRBV7-9, the J call TRBJ2-1; 8 bases are a match to TRBD1. Germline V gene sequence: CDR1 SEHNR, CDR2 FQNEAQ (reference sequence). The CDR3 totals 13 residues. After removal of 4 bases from V and 4 bases from J, the junction contained 0 bases not matched to a gene.

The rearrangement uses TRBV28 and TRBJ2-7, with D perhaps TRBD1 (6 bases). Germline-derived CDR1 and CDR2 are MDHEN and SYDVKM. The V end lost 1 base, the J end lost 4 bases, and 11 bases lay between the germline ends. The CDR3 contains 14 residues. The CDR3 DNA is TGTGCCAGCAGTTTATTGGGGACACTGTACGAGCAGTACTTC. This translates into CASSLLGTLYEQYF.

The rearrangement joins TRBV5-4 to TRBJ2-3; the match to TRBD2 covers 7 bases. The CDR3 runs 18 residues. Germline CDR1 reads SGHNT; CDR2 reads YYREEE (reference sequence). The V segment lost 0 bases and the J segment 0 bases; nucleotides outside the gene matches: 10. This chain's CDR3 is CASSLERGQLSSTDTQYF. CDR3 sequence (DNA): TGTGCCAGCAGCTTGGAGCGGGGCCAACTCTCTAGCACAGATACGCAGTATTTT.

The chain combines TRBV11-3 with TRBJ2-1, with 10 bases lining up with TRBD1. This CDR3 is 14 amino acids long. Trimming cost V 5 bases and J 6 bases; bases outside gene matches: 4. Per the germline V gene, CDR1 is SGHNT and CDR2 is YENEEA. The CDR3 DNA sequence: TGTGCCAGCAGCCCCAGGACAGGGGGCAATGAGCAGTTCTTC. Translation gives CASSPRTGGNEQFF.

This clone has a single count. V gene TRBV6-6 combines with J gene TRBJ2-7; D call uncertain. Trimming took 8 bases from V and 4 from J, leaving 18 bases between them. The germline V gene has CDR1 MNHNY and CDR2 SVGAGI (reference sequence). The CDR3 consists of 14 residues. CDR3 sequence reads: CASGSPDSLYEQYF. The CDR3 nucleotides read TGTGCCAGCGGGTCTCCAGACTCTTTATACGAGCAGTACTTC.

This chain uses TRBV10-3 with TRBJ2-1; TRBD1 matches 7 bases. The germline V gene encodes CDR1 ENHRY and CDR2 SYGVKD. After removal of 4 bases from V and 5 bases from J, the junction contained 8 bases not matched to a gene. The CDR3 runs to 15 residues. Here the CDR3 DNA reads TGTGCCATCAGTGGTGGCAGGGGGACAGACAATGAGCAGTTCTTC. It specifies CAISGGRGTDNEQFF.

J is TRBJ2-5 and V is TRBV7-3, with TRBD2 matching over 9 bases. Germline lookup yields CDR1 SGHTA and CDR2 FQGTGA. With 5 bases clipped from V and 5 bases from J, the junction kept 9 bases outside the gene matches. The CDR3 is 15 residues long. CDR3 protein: CASSPSGTSRETQYF. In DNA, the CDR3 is TGTGCCAGCAGCCCATCCGGGACTAGCAGGGAGACCCAGTACTTC.

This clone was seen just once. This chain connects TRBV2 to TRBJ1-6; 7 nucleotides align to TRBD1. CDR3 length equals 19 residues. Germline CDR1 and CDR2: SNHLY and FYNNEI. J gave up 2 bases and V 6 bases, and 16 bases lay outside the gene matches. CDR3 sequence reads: CASSALTGNVSPYNSPLHF. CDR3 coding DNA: TGTGCCAGCAGCGCCCTGACAGGGAACGTTAGCCCCTATAATTCACCCCTCCACTTT.

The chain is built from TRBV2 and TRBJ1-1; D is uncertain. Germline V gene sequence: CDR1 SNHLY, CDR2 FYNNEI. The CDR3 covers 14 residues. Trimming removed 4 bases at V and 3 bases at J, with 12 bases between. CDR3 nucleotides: TGTGCCAGCAGTGGACGGGGTGGGGACACTGAAGCTTTCTTT. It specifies CASSGRGGDTEAFF.

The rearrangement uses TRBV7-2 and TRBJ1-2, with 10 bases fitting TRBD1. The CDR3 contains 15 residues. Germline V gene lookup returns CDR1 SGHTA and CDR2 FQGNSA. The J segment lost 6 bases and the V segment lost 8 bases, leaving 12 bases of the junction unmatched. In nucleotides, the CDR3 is TGTGCCAGCCCACGTAAGGGACAGGGGTGGAATGGCTACACCTTC. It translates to CASPRKGQGWNGYTF.

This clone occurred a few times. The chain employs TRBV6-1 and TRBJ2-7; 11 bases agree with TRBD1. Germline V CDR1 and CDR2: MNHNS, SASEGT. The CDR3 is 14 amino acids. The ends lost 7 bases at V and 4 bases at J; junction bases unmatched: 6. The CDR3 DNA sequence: TGTGCCAGCATTCTAGGACAGGGGGCGTACGAGCAGTACTTC. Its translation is CASILGQGAYEQYF.

The CDR3, as DNA: TGTGCCAGTAGTTCTCATGAGGGTCGGAGTACTGAAGCTTTCTTT. It is translated as CASSSHEGRSTEAFF. The V and J genes are TRBV19 and TRBJ1-1; D is unclear. The CDR3 is 15 amino acids. Germline CDR1 reads LNHDA; CDR2 reads SQIVND (reference sequence). Trimming cost V 5 bases and J 5 bases, with 18 bases left between them.

CDR3 nucleotide sequence: TGTGCCAGCAGCCCCGAAACGACAGGTGATAGCAATCAGCCCCAGCATTTT. Its translation is CASSPETTGDSNQPQHF. The chain joins TRBV7-8 to TRBJ1-5; D is possibly TRBD1 (6 bases). The CDR3 loop spans 17 amino acids. V lost 5 bases to trimming and J lost 0 bases, with 17 bases between them. Germline V gene sequence: CDR1 SGHVS, CDR2 FQNEAQ.